This is a list of T cell receptor beta chains from one sample in a study of T cell repertoires in cytomegalovirus infection. No antigens are known for them. TCRdb re-derived calls from the reads in MiXCR, one entry per CDR3 protein. The sample holds some 500,000 distinct CDR3 sequences, 30% to 40% seen once. The sequencing used cultured PBMCs, collected from culture after CMV antigen stimulation. The receptors derive from a human donor in good health (CMV status not recorded). Some clones in this sample may be carry-over from other donors' samples. CDR3s include the opening cysteine and the closing phenylalanine or tryptophan. D genes are given only for firm matches. Some rows mark clone size as missing; the rest say once, few, many or name a class of expanded clone.

abundance,j_gene,d_gene,v_gene,CDR3aa
NA,TRBJ2-7,TRBD1,TRBV20-1,CSGAGQGERVRIYEQYF
NA,TRBJ2-1,NA,TRBV6-2/TRBV6-3,CASKGTSPVGEQFF
few,TRBJ2-1,NA,TRBV27,CASSLSPVYNEQFF
NA,TRBJ1-1,TRBD1,TRBV28,CASSLSDREAPEAFF
NA,TRBJ2-7,NA,TRBV9,CASSGGTGRGEQYF
NA,TRBJ1-1,NA,TRBV6-2/TRBV6-3,CASSYTDGRLNTEAFF
NA,TRBJ2-1,NA,TRBV7-2,CASGVIGSWGSGEQFF
few,TRBJ2-1,NA,TRBV7-2,CASSSLAFNEQFF
NA,TRBJ2-2,TRBD1,TRBV6-2/TRBV6-3,CASSYLGQGAGELFF
many,TRBJ1-5,TRBD1,TRBV7-2,CASSLRAGTGSNQPQHF
few,TRBJ2-3,NA,TRBV28,CASSRVTQYF
many,TRBJ2-7,TRBD2,TRBV7-2,CASSPASGSPDLSYEQYF
NA,TRBJ1-5,TRBD1,TRBV30,CAWGQAFNQPQHF
NA,TRBJ2-1,NA,TRBV28,CASSTPGAGAYNEQFF
few,TRBJ2-3,TRBD1,TRBV7-9,CASSPRQGAADTQYF
NA,TRBJ1-5,NA,TRBV28,CASSLRFDLNQPQHF
many,TRBJ2-6,TRBD1,TRBV12-3/TRBV12-4,CASTQGSGANVLTF
NA,TRBJ2-1,NA,TRBV20-1,CSARYSATYNEQFF
once,TRBJ1-1,NA,TRBV27,CASSRWGWDTEAFF
NA,TRBJ2-7,TRBD2,TRBV5-6,CASSLWGGVEQYF
few,TRBJ2-3,NA,TRBV6-6,CASSYSWLDTDTQYF
NA,TRBJ2-7,TRBD2,TRBV27,CASAGGSYEQYF
NA,TRBJ1-3,NA,TRBV11-2,CASSLDGVRIGNTIYF
NA,TRBJ1-2,TRBD1,TRBV4-3,CASSQDTMDRGLSGYTF
NA,TRBJ2-5,NA,TRBV5-1,CASSIGGSGTVKTQYF
few,TRBJ1-3,TRBD1,TRBV6-2/TRBV6-3,CASSGRTGSSGNTIYF
few,TRBJ2-5,NA,TRBV6-5,CASSYWLGSGGGQETQYF
many,TRBJ1-2,NA,TRBV4-3,CASSQDLQVNYGYTF
few,TRBJ2-7,TRBD2,TRBV6-2/TRBV6-3,CASTTLLAGIYEQYF
NA,TRBJ1-1,TRBD1,TRBV18,CASSPPGQSTEAFF
many,TRBJ2-1,NA,TRBV7-2,CASSLIYEQFF
NA,TRBJ2-7,NA,TRBV20-1,CSARDLYSRDYEQYF
NA,TRBJ2-1,TRBD1,TRBV27,CASSSGGDRSPYNEQFF
few,TRBJ2-2,NA,TRBV6-5,CASSYDRQTHTGELFF
once,TRBJ2-3,NA,TRBV27,CASSSNPMTDTQYF
NA,TRBJ2-2,TRBD2,TRBV27,CASGPSGRRTGELFF
NA,TRBJ2-7,TRBD1,TRBV29-1,CSVGDRAYPYEQYF
few,TRBJ2-1,TRBD2,TRBV28,CASSGTSGPYNEQFF
NA,TRBJ2-7,NA,TRBV6-2/TRBV6-3,CASSYLDRSYEQYF
NA,TRBJ2-3,TRBD2,TRBV7-8,CASSFTSGNAADTQYF
NA,TRBJ2-3,NA,TRBV4-1,CASSHPGRETRHTQYF
NA,TRBJ2-7,NA,TRBV7-6,CASSLEEGGHEQYF
many,TRBJ2-2,NA,TRBV4-3,CASSQRLDTGELFF
NA,TRBJ2-1,TRBD2,TRBV7-2,CASSPGLAGAYNEQFF